This is a list of T cell receptor beta chains from one sample in a study of vaccination effects on CD4 cells after COVID-19. The table came from immunoSEQ multiplex PCR; TCRdb's copy has only in-frame clones and leaves some out. The table includes tens of thousands of clones, approximately 74% detected once. These TCRs' antigens remain unknown. Sequencing was performed on CD4+ T cells from PBMCs cultured with HCoV-229E spike peptides, taken before COVID-19 vaccination. The receptors come from a human donor who received a COVID-19 vaccine. Both conserved end residues are part of each CDR3. Fields, in order: J gene, V gene, D gene, clone size, CDR3 DNA, CDR3 protein. A D gene is named only where the DNA matches it firmly. A clone size is listed for some rows: how often the clone was seen (once, few, many), or a class if it is expanded.

>TRBJ1-2|TRBV19|TRBD1|NA
TGTGCCAGTAGGACAGGGTACGATGGCTACACCTTC
CASRTGYDGYTF
>TRBJ1-5|TRBV28|NA|NA
TGTGCCAGCCGGGGTAGCAATCAGCCCCAGCATTTT
CASRGSNQPQHF
>TRBJ1-2|TRBV2|NA|NA
TGTGCCAGCAGCGGTACAGGCCCCTATGGCTACACCTTC
CASSGTGPYGYTF
>TRBJ1-2|TRBV19|TRBD1|once
TGTGCCAGTAGTAAAACAGGGGGGTTCTATGGCTACACCTTC
CASSKTGGFYGYTF
>TRBJ2-3|TRBV7-3|TRBD2|NA
TGTGCCAGCAGCTCGGGACTAAGCACAGATACGCAGTATTTT
CASSSGLSTDTQYF
>TRBJ1-1|TRBV11-1|NA|NA
TGTGCCAGCAGCTTATTCGGGGGCGACACTGAAGCTTTCTTT
CASSLFGGDTEAFF
>TRBJ2-1|TRBV15|NA|NA
TGTGCCACCGGGGGAATCAAAAGCGATGAGCAGTTCTTC
CATGGIKSDEQFF
>TRBJ1-1|TRBV30|NA|NA
TGTGCCTGGACACGGGGCAACCAAGCTTTCTTT
CAWTRGNQAFF
>TRBJ1-4|TRBV19|NA|NA
TGTGCCAGTAGTCCGGGGGTTAATGAAAAACTGTTTTTT
CASSPGVNEKLFF
>TRBJ1-5|TRBV10-2|TRBD1|NA
TGCGCCAGCAGTTTGACAGGGAACCAGCCCCAGCATTTT
CASSLTGNQPQHF
>TRBJ2-1|TRBV18|NA|NA
TGTGCCAGCTCACCAAGGAGTTCTGGGGAGCAGTTCTTC
CASSPRSSGEQFF
>TRBJ2-3|TRBV29-1|NA|NA
TGCAGCGCCCCCGTCCGGGGTAGCACAGATACGCAGTATTTT
CSAPVRGSTDTQYF
>TRBJ2-3|TRBV7-3|NA|NA
TGTGCCAGCAGCCCACAGGGCCCAGATACGCAGTATTTT
CASSPQGPDTQYF
>TRBJ1-1|TRBV5-1|NA|NA
TGCGCCAGCAGCTTGTTTTTGGAGAACACTGAAGCTTTCTTT
CASSLFLENTEAFF
>TRBJ2-3|TRBV11-2|NA|NA
TGTGCCAGCAGCCCGGGGACGGCTAGCACAGATACGCAGTATTTT
CASSPGTASTDTQYF
>TRBJ2-3|TRBV6-5|TRBD1|NA
TGTGCCAGCCCGACAGGGTTTGGCACAGATACGCAGTATTTT
CASPTGFGTDTQYF
>TRBJ2-1|TRBV19|TRBD2|NA
TGTGCCAGTAGTAGCTCCATGGTCGTAGCGGGCTCCTACAATGAGCAGTTCTTC
CASSSSMVVAGSYNEQFF
>TRBJ2-5|TRBV3-1/TRBV3-2|NA|NA
TGTGCCAGCAGCCATGTGGGAGGCGAGACCCAGTACTTC
CASSHVGGETQYF
>TRBJ2-3|TRBV2|TRBD2|NA
TGTGCCAGCAGCCTTAGCGGGGTCAAAGATACGCAGTATTTT
CASSLSGVKDTQYF
>TRBJ2-2|TRBV28|TRBD2|NA
TGTGCCACCTTGGGTAGCGGGGGTACCGGGGAGCTGTTTTTT
CATLGSGGTGELFF
>TRBJ1-2|TRBV5-4|NA|few
TGTGCCAGCAGCGGGAAACCACTCTATGGCTACACCTTC
CASSGKPLYGYTF
>TRBJ2-5|TRBV14|NA|NA
TGTGCCAGCAGCCAAGCTCTAGGGACCCAAGAGACCCAGTACTTC
CASSQALGTQETQYF
>TRBJ2-6|TRBV5-1|NA|NA
TGCGCCAGCACCCCCGTCTCTGGGTCTGGGGCCAACGTCCTGACTTTC
CASTPVSGSGANVLTF
>TRBJ1-2|TRBV4-1|NA|once
TGCGCCAGCAGCCAAGTTTACAGCCTCTATGGCTACACCTTC
CASSQVYSLYGYTF
>TRBJ1-6|TRBV6-5|TRBD1|few
TGTGCCGCCTGGGACAGGGGAAATTCACCCCTCCACTTT
CAAWDRGNSPLHF
>TRBJ2-5|TRBV3-1/TRBV3-2|TRBD2|NA
TGTGCCAGCAGCCGAGGAATGGTAGCGGGGGGCGTAGAGACCCAGTACTTC
CASSRGMVAGGVETQYF
>TRBJ1-5|TRBV4-1|NA|NA
TGCGCCAGCAGCCAACAGATACAGAATCAGCCCCAGCATTTT
CASSQQIQNQPQHF
>TRBJ2-2|TRBV5-1|NA|NA
TGCGCCAGCAGCTCCGTGGATTCTACCGGGGAGCTGTTTTTT
CASSSVDSTGELFF
>TRBJ2-3|TRBV7-2|NA|NA
TGTGCCAGCTCTGGGGGGGGGCGCGCGTATTTT
CASSGGGRAYF
>TRBJ2-3|TRBV18|NA|NA
TGTGCCAGCTCACCCAACACAGATACGCAGTATTTT
CASSPNTDTQYF
>TRBJ1-1|TRBV6-5|NA|NA
TGTGCCAGCAGTTCCAACAGGAGACGAGGCACTGAAGCTTTCTTT
CASSSNRRRGTEAFF
>TRBJ2-1|TRBV5-1|TRBD2|once
TGCGCCAGCAGCTCGTTAGCGGGGGAAGGGGATGAGCAGTTCTTC
CASSSLAGEGDEQFF
>TRBJ1-2|TRBV6-5|NA|NA
TGTGCCAGCAGTTACTCAGGCGGAGCTAACTATGGCTACACCTTC
CASSYSGGANYGYTF
>TRBJ2-1|TRBV3-1/TRBV3-2|TRBD2|once
TGTGCCAGTGGAGGTAAGGGAGGGCCGAACTACAATGAGCAGTTCTTC
CASGGKGGPNYNEQFF
>TRBJ1-5|TRBV28|NA|once
TGTGCCAGCAGTTCAGGGGCTTATAGCAATCAGCCCCAGCATTTT
CASSSGAYSNQPQHF